This T cell receptor beta chain was identified during a study of T cell repertoires in cytomegalovirus infection. Across the study: Based on public TCR beta signatures, there were indications of CMV infection and of a matching HLA type.

Germline V gene lookup returns CDR1 MDHEN and CDR2 SYDVKM. The CDR3 has 16 amino acids. Remarks on this clonotype: An end of the junction does not agree with germline; a read error may underlie this.

TCRdb reprocessed the reads with MiXCR, giving one entry per CDR3 protein. The profile covers approximately 750,000 distinct CDR3 sequences, with roughly a third appearing a single time and about 2.8% taken by the ten largest. This sequence joins TRBV28 and TRBJ2-7, with a weak D call TRBD1 (6 bases). The clonotype originates from a human donor in good health (CMV status not recorded). Some clones in this sample may be carry-over from other donors' samples. Sequencing was carried out using PBMCs. CDR3 bases: TGTGCCAGCAGTCCTACTCGGGACACCAATTCCCTAGAGCAGTCCTTC. It specifies CASSPTRDTNSLEQSF.